There are a few counts of the clone carrying this T cell receptor (beta chain). This sample stems from a study of identical twins. TCRdb re-called the 5' RACE reads through MiXCR, storing one row per CDR3 protein. The sample shows about 460,000 distinct CDR3 sequences, 11% to 15% of them seen only once. The junction had 11 bases not matched to a gene; V was cut back by 3 bases and J by 1 base. The CDR3 has 17 residues. Per the germline V gene, CDR1 is KGHSH and CDR2 is LQKENI. This sample also belongs to another study, concerning yellow fever vaccine responses in identical twins.

Sequencing input: CD4+ T cells sorted from blood. The rearrangement uses TRBV18 and TRBJ2-7, with TRBD1 matching 8 bases. The clonotype originates from a woman aged 18 to 35 in good health. The CDR3 is CASSPGPSGQGSYEQYF. The CDR3 DNA is TGTGCCAGCTCACCGGGGCCCAGCGGACAGGGTTCCTACGAGCAGTACTTC.